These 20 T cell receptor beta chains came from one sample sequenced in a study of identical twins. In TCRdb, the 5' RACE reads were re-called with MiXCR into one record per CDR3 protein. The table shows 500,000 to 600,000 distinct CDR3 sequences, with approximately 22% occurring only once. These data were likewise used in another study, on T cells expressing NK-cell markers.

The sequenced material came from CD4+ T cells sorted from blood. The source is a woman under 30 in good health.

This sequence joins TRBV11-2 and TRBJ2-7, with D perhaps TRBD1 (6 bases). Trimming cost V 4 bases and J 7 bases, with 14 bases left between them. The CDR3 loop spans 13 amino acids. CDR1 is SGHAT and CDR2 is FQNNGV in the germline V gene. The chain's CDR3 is CASSSSQGLEQYF. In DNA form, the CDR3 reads TGTGCCAGCAGCTCATCCCAGGGGCTTGAGCAGTACTTC.

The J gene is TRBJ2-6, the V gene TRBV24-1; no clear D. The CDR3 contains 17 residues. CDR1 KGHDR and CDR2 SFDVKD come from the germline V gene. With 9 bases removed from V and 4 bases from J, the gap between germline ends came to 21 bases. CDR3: CATLAPGHSPGANVLTF. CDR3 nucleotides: TGTGCCACCCTTGCCCCAGGCCATTCCCCCGGGGCCAACGTCCTGACTTTC.

CDR3 nucleotide sequence: TGTGCCAGCAGTTACTCAGCTAGCGGAATCACAGATACGCAGTATTTT. It specifies CASSYSASGITDTQYF. This chain links TRBV6-5 with TRBJ2-3, with 7 nucleotides matching TRBD2. Germline lookup yields CDR1 MNHEY and CDR2 SVGAGI. Trimming at V came to 0 bases and at J to 2 bases, leaving 5 bases not matched to a gene. The CDR3 is 16 amino acids.

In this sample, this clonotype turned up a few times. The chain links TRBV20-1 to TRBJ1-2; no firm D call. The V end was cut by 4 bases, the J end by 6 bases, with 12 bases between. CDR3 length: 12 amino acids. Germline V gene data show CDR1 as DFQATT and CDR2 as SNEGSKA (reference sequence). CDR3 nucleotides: TGCAGTGCTAAGGAGACGGGAGATGGCTACACCTTC. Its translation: CSAKETGDGYTF.

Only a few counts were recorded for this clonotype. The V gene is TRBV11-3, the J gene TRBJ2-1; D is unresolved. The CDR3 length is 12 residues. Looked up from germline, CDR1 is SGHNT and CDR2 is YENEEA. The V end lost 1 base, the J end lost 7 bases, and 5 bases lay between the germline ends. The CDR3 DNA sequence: TGTGCCAGCAGCTTAGCGATGAATGAGCAGTTCTTC. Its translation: CASSLAMNEQFF.

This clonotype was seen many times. The DNA of the CDR3 is TGTGCCAGCAGCTACGGGACTAGCGGATCCTACGAGCAGTACTTC. Its protein product is CASSYGTSGSYEQYF. The genes are TRBV7-9 and TRBJ2-7; 11 nucleotides match TRBD2. Unmatched junction bases numbered 3, after V lost 4 bases and J lost 1 base. The CDR3 runs 15 residues. CDR1 is SEHNR and CDR2 is FQNEAQ in the germline V gene (reference sequence).

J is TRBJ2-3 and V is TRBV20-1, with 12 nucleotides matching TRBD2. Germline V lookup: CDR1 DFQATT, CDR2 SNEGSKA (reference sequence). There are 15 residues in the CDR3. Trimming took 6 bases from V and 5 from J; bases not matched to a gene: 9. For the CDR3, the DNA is TGCAGTGCGGAACCACGGACTAGCGGGGAAGATACGCAGTATTTT. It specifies CSAEPRTSGEDTQYF.

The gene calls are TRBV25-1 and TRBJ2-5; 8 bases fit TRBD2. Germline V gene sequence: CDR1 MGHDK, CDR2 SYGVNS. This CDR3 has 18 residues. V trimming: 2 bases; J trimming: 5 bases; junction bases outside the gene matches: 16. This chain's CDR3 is CASSEAGRASVVGETQYF. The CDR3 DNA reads TGTGCCAGCAGTGAAGCCGGGAGGGCTTCCGTTGTTGGTGAGACCCAGTACTTC.

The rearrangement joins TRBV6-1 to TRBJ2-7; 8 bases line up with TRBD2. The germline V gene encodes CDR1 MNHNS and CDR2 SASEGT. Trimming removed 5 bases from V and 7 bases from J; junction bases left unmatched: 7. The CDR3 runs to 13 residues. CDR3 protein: CASSPSGRGEQYF. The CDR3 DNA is TGTGCCAGCAGTCCCAGCGGGAGAGGTGAGCAGTACTTC.

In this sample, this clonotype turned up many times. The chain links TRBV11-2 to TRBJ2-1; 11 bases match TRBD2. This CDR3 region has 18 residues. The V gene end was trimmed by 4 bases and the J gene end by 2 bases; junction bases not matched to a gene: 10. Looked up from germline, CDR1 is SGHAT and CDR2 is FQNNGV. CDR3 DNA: TGTGCCAGCAGCTCAAAACTAGCGGGAGATTGGACCTACAATGAGCAGTTCTTC. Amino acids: CASSSKLAGDWTYNEQFF. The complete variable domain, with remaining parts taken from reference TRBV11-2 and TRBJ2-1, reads EAGVAQSPRYKIIEKRQSVAFWCNPISGHATLYWYQQILGQGPKLLIQFQNNGVVDDSQLPKDRFSAERLKGVDSTLKIQPAKLEDSAVYLCASSSKLAGDWTYNEQFFGPGTRLTVL.

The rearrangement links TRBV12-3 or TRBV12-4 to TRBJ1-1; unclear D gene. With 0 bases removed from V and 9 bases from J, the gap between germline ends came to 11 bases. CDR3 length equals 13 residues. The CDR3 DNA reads TGTGCCAGCAGTTTAGCGCTAGGGTATCAAGCTTTCTTT. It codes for CASSLALGYQAFF.

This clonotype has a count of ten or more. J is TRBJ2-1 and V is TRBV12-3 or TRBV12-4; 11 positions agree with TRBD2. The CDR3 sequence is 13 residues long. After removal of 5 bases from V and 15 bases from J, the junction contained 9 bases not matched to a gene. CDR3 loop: CASSRRTSGGLFF. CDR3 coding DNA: TGTGCCAGCAGTCGCCGAACTAGCGGGGGTTTGTTCTTC.

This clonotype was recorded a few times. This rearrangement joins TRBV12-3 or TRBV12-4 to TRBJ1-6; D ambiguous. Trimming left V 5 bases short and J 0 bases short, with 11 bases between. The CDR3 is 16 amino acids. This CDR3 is CASSLAWDSYNSPLHF. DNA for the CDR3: TGTGCCAGCAGTCTCGCCTGGGACTCCTATAATTCACCCCTCCACTTT.

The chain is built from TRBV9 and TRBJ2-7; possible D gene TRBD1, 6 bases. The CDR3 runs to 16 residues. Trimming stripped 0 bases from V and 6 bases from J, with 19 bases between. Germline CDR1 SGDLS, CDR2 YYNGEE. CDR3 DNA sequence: TGTGCCAGCAGCGTAGAAGGGAACAGGGAGTGGGTCGAGCAGTACTTC. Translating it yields CASSVEGNREWVEQYF.

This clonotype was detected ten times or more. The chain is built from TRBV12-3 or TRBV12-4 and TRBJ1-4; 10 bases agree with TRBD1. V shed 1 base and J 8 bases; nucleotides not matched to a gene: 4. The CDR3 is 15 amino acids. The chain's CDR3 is CASSLGTGGGEKLFF. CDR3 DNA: TGTGCCAGCAGTTTAGGGACAGGGGGAGGAGAAAAACTGTTTTTT.

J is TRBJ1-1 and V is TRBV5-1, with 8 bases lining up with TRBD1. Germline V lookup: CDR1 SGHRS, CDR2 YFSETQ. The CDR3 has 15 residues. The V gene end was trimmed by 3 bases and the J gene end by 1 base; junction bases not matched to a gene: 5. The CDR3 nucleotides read TGCGCCAGCAGCTCCCGGACAGGGAAGAACACTGAAGCTTTCTTT. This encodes CASSSRTGKNTEAFF.

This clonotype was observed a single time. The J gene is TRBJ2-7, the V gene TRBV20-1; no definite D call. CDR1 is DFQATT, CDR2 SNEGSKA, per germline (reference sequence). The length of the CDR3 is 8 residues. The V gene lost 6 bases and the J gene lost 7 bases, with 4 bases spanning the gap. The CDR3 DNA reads TGCAGTGCGGCAGAGCAGTACTTC. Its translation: CSAAEQYF.

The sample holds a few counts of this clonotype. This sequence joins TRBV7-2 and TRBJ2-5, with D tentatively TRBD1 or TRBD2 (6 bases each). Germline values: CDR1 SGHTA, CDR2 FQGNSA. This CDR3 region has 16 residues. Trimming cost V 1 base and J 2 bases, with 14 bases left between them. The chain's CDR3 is CASSLVPVGGQETQYF. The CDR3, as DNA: TGTGCCAGCAGCTTAGTTCCAGTAGGGGGGCAAGAGACCCAGTACTTC.

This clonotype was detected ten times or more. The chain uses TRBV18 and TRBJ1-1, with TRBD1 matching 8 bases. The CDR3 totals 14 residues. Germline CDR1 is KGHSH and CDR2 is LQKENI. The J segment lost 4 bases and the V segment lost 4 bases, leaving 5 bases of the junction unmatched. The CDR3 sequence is CASSLGQGSTEAFF. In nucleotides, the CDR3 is TGTGCCAGCTCACTTGGACAGGGTAGCACTGAAGCTTTCTTT. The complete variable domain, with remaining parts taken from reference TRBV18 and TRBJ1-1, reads NAGVMQNPRHLVRRRGQEARLRCSPMKGHSHVYWYRQLPEEGLKFMVYLQKENIIDESGMPKERFSAEFPKEGPSILRIQQVVRGDSAAYFCASSLGQGSTEAFFGQGTRLTVV.

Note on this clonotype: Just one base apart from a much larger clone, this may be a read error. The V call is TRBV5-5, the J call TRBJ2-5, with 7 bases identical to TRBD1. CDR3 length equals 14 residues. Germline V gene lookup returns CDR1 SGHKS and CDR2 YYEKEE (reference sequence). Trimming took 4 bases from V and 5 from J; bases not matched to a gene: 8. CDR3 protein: CASSPGTAHETQYF. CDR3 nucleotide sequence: TGTGCCAGCAGCCCAGGGACAGCTCATGAGACCCAGTACTTC. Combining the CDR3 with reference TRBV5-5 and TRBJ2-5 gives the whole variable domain DAGVTQSPTHLIKTRGQQVTLRCSPISGHKSVSWYQQVLGQGPQFIFQYYEKEERGRGNFPDRFSARQFPNYSSELNVNALLLGDSALYLCASSPGTAHETQYFGPGTRLLVL.